The T cell receptor beta chain described here comes from a study of blood T cell repertoires in COVID-19. V gave up 4 bases and J gave up 0 bases, with 7 bases separating them. Germline V lookup: CDR1 MGHRA, CDR2 YSYEKL. This CDR3 comprises 15 residues. Assay: immunoSEQ multiplex PCR; the TCRdb copy retains only in-frame clones and omits some. The sample yields about 54,000 clones, approximately 88% seen once. Sequenced input: peripheral blood. This TCR came from a human donor in a cohort sampled during active COVID-19. This chain uses TRBV4-1 with TRBJ2-6; D gene ambiguous. CDR3 loop: CASSPRSSGANVLTF. The CDR3 DNA follows: TGCGCCAGCAGCCCGAGGAGCTCTGGGGCCAACGTCCTGACTTTC.